The clone carrying this TCR beta chain was found a few times. The time point: persistent/refractory GD, antithyroid drugs over 5 years with positive TRAb. RNA from PBMCs was the source of the TCR library. V lost 0 bases and J lost 0, with 9 bases in between. Germline V gene lookup returns CDR1 SGHRS and CDR2 YFSETQ. The CDR3 consists of 15 residues. The data were taken from a study of regulatory T cells in long-lasting Graves disease. CDR3-region Arm-PCR and iRepertoire HTBI primers produced the TCR beta libraries. TCRdb re-derived calls from the multiplex PCR reads in MiXCR, one entry per CDR3 protein. The sample includes approximately 690,000 distinct CDR3 sequences, approximately 29% seen only once; the top ten take roughly 41%.

The specimen was peripheral blood mononuclear cells (PBMCs), collected when the disease was refractory, from a patient treated with antithyroid drugs. The chain uses TRBV5-1 and TRBJ1-1; possible D gene TRBD1, 5 bases. The source of this sequence is a female donor with Graves disease. CDR3 residues: CASSLVWGMNTEAFF. The CDR3 DNA sequence: TGCGCCAGCAGCTTGGTCTGGGGGATGAACACTGAAGCTTTCTTT.